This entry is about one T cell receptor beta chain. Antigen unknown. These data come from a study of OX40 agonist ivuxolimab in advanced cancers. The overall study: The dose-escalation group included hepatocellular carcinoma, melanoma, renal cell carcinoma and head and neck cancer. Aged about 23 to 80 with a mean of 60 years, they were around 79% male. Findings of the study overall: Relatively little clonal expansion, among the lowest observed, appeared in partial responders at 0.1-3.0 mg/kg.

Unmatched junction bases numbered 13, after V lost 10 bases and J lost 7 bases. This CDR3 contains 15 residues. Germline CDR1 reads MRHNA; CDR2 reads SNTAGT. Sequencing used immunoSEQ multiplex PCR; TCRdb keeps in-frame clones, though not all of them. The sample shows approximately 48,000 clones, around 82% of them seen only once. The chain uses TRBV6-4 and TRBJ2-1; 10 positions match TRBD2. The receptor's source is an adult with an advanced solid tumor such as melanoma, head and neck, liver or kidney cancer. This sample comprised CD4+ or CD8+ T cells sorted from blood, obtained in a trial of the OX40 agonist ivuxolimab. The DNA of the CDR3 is TGTGCCACCCAAGGAATAGCGGGAGGTCTTAATGAGCAGTTCTTC. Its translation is CATQGIAGGLNEQFF.